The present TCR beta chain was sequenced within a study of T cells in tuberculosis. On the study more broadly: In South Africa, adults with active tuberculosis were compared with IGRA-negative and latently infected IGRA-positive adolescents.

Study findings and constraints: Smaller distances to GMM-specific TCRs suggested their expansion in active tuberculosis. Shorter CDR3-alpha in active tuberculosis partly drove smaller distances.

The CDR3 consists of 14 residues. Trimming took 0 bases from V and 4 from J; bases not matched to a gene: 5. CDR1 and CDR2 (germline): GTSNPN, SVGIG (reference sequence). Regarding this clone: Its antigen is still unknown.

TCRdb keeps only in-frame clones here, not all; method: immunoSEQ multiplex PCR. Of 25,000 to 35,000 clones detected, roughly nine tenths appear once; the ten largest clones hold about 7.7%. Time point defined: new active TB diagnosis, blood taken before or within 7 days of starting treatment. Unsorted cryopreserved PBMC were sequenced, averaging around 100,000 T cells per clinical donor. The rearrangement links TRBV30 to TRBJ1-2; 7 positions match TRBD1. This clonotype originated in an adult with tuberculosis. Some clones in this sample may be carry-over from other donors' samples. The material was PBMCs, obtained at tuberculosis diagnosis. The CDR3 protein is CAWSVQGIIYGYTF. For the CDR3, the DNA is TGTGCCTGGAGTGTACAGGGGATCATCTATGGCTACACCTTC.